The 26 T cell receptor beta chains reported below all come from one sample, sequenced in a study of T cell responses to AZD1222 COVID-19 vaccine. Sequenced by immunoSEQ multiplex PCR; TCRdb stores in-frame clones only, minus some. The sample lists 180,000 or so clones, more than 70% occurring once. The starting material was peripheral blood, obtained 28 days after the second AZD1222 dose. The receptors derive from an adult who received the AZD1222 COVID-19 vaccine.

The chain links TRBV5-1 to TRBJ2-7, with 14 bases fitting TRBD2. Germline CDR1 and CDR2: SGHRS and YFSETQ. V lost 1 base and J lost 7; bases outside the gene matches: 4. The CDR3 covers 15 residues. This chain's CDR3 is CASSLTGTSGSEQYF. CDR3 nucleotide sequence: TGCGCCAGCAGCTTGACAGGGACTAGCGGGAGTGAGCAGTACTTC.

CDR3 sequence: CASSPGTGGYGYTF. DNA of the CDR3: TGTGCCAGCAGTCCCGGGACAGGGGGCTATGGCTACACCTTC. The J gene is TRBJ1-2, the V gene TRBV7-9; 11 positions match TRBD1. The CDR3 is 14 amino acids. Trimming removed 6 bases from V and 4 bases from J; junction bases left unmatched: 4. Germline V gives CDR1 SEHNR, CDR2 FQNEAQ (reference sequence).

Here the CDR3 reads CASSLAPQGGGTEAFF. CDR3 nucleotides: TGCGCCAGCAGCTTGGCCCCTCAAGGGGGAGGGACTGAAGCTTTCTTT. This chain connects TRBV5-1 to TRBJ1-1; the D gene is possibly TRBD1 (6 bases). V was shortened by 0 bases and J by 5 bases, with 17 bases between the two germline ends. From germline, CDR1 is SGHRS and CDR2 YFSETQ. CDR3 length: 16 amino acids. Variable domain in full (rest from reference TRBV5-1 and TRBJ1-1): KAGVTQTPRYLIKTRGQQVTLSCSPISGHRSVSWYQQTPGQGLQFLFEYFSETQRNKGNFPGRFSGRQFSNSRSEMNVSTLELGDSALYLCASSLAPQGGGTEAFFGQGTRLTVV.

The chain is built from TRBV18 and TRBJ2-5; D is possibly TRBD1 (5 bases). The germline CDR1 and CDR2 sequences are KGHSH and LQKENI. Trimming stripped 0 bases from V and 2 bases from J, with 10 bases between. The CDR3 is 15 residues long. The CDR3 nucleotides read TGTGCCAGCTCACCACCGTTAGGGGCTCAAGAGACCCAGTACTTC. Protein: CASSPPLGAQETQYF.

The V gene is TRBV7-9, the J gene TRBJ2-1, with 9 bases lining up with TRBD2. Per germline, CDR1 SEHNR and CDR2 FQNEAQ (reference sequence). V shed 4 bases and J 4 bases; nucleotides not matched to a gene: 5. The CDR3 covers 15 residues. The CDR3 here is CASSWIAGGYNEQFF. Written as DNA, the CDR3 is TGTGCCAGCAGCTGGATCGCGGGAGGGTACAATGAGCAGTTCTTC.

V is TRBV29-1 and J is TRBJ2-5; 7 positions agree with TRBD2. The CDR3 has 13 residues. The J segment lost 2 bases and the V segment lost 7 bases, leaving 7 bases of the junction unmatched. Germline V lookup: CDR1 SQVTM, CDR2 ANQGSEA. As DNA, the CDR3 is TGCAGCGCCGGACGGGGGGTACAAGAGACCCAGTACTTC. Its translation is CSAGRGVQETQYF.

The table lists this clone with a few counts. The chain is built from TRBV3-1 (or the pseudogene TRBV3-2) and TRBJ1-2, with D hard to call. Germline CDR1 LGHDT, CDR2 YNNKEL (reference sequence). The CDR3 is 14 residues long. Trimming left V 3 bases short and J 4 bases short, with 12 bases between. The CDR3 bases are TGTGCCAGCAGCCAGCTCCGGGCCGGCTATGGCTACACCTTC. Encoded protein: CASSQLRAGYGYTF.

The V call is TRBV7-2, the J call TRBJ2-7, with 8 bases lining up with TRBD1. Germline V gene lookup returns CDR1 SGHTA and CDR2 FQGNSA. V was clipped by 4 bases and J by 2 bases; unmatched bases: 1. The CDR3 has 13 amino acids. The CDR3 protein is CASSSTGAYEQYF. The CDR3 coding sequence is TGTGCCAGCAGCTCGACAGGGGCCTACGAGCAGTACTTC.

This chain connects TRBV28 to TRBJ1-5; a weak D match, TRBD1 (6 bases). Germline-derived CDR1 and CDR2 are MDHEN and SYDVKM. V was trimmed by 3 bases and J by 4 bases, leaving 16 bases between them. This CDR3 has 16 residues. CDR3 sequence reads: CASSFPNWDTNQPQHF. In nucleotides, the CDR3 is TGTGCCAGCAGTTTCCCCAACTGGGACACTAATCAGCCCCAGCATTTT. The variable domain in full, with the rest retrieved from reference TRBV28 and TRBJ1-5, is DVKVTQSSRYLVKRTGEKVFLECVQDMDHENMFWYRQDPGLGLRLIYFSYDVKMKEKGDIPEGYSVSREKKERFSLILESASTNQTSMYLCASSFPNWDTNQPQHFGDGTRLSIL.

The genes are TRBV19 and TRBJ2-7; 9 bases match TRBD1. Trimming cost V 5 bases and J 6 bases; bases outside gene matches: 8. The CDR3 length is 14 residues. In germline, CDR1 is LNHDA, CDR2 SQIVND (reference sequence). CDR3 residues: CASSWGTGKGEQYF. The CDR3 region has the DNA TGTGCCAGTAGTTGGGGGACAGGGAAAGGCGAGCAGTACTTC.

The chain carries TRBV7-8 and TRBJ2-1, with TRBD2 matching over 14 bases. Germline-derived CDR1 and CDR2 are SGHVS and FQNEAQ. Trimming at V came to 4 bases and at J to 5 bases, leaving 10 bases not matched to a gene. The CDR3 length is 18 residues. Written as DNA, the CDR3 is TGTGCCAGCAGCTCGATTGGGACTAGCGGGAGACTCCACAATGAGCAGTTCTTC. As protein: CASSSIGTSGRLHNEQFF.

CDR3 DNA sequence: TGTGCCGCGGGATATGAAAAACTGTTTTTT. It encodes CAAGYEKLFF. The V and J genes are TRBV28 and TRBJ1-4; D is uncertain. The germline gives CDR1 MDHEN, CDR2 SYDVKM. The CDR3 has 10 residues. The V end lost 11 bases, the J end lost 6 bases, and 7 bases lay between the germline ends.

The chain links TRBV28 to TRBJ1-2; no firm D call. Germline lookup yields CDR1 MDHEN and CDR2 SYDVKM. V was cut by 6 bases and J by 0 bases, with 2 bases left in between. The CDR3 is made up of 11 amino acids. The CDR3 loop is CASRPNYGYTF. In nucleotides, the CDR3 is TGTGCCAGCAGACCTAACTATGGCTACACCTTC.

A single count supports this clone. The chain has TRBV28 and TRBJ2-3; 7 bases are shared with TRBD2. CDR3 length: 12 amino acids. Unmatched junction bases numbered 6, after V lost 8 bases and J lost 7 bases. Germline V gene lookup returns CDR1 MDHEN and CDR2 SYDVKM. CDR3 loop: CASGGGTYTQYF. CDR3 DNA sequence: TGTGCCAGCGGGGGGGGTACCTATACGCAGTATTTT. The whole variable domain, filled in from reference TRBV28 and TRBJ2-3, reads DVKVTQSSRYLVKRTGEKVFLECVQDMDHENMFWYRQDPGLGLRLIYFSYDVKMKEKGDIPEGYSVSREKKERFSLILESASTNQTSMYLCASGGGTYTQYFGPGTRLTVL.

V is TRBV21-1 and J is TRBJ1-4; whether TRBD1, the table's D call, matches the DNA was not checked. TRBV21-1 is described as a pseudogene. The CDR3 has 15 residues. CDR3 nucleotides: TGTGCCAGCAGCACGCCGACAGGGAGTAATGAAAAACTGTTTTTT. Its protein is CASSTPTGSNEKLFF.

The rearrangement joins TRBV28 to TRBJ2-6; no reliable D call. Per germline, CDR1 MDHEN and CDR2 SYDVKM. This CDR3 spans 15 amino acids. The V gene lost 5 bases and the J gene lost 4 bases, with 12 bases spanning the gap. The CDR3 coding sequence is TGTGCCAGCAGTGTTCAGGTCCCCGGGGCCAACGTCCTGACTTTC. Its translation is CASSVQVPGANVLTF. The whole variable domain, filled in from reference TRBV28 and TRBJ2-6, reads DVKVTQSSRYLVKRTGEKVFLECVQDMDHENMFWYRQDPGLGLRLIYFSYDVKMKEKGDIPEGYSVSREKKERFSLILESASTNQTSMYLCASSVQVPGANVLTFGAGSRLTVL.

The genes are TRBV5-1 and TRBJ2-1; D may be TRBD1 (5 bases). Germline V gene lookup returns CDR1 SGHRS and CDR2 YFSETQ. The CDR3 runs to 16 residues. V gave up 0 bases and J gave up 2 bases, with 12 bases separating them. CDR3 sequence reads: CASSLAEGAAYNEQFF. In DNA, the CDR3 is TGCGCCAGCAGCTTGGCCGAAGGGGCGGCCTACAATGAGCAGTTCTTC.

The rearrangement uses TRBV7-9 and TRBJ2-5; weak D call: TRBD1 (5 bases). The CDR3 runs 14 residues. The germline V gene has CDR1 SEHNR and CDR2 FQNEAQ (reference sequence). Trimming removed 1 base from V and 5 bases from J, with 11 bases in between. The CDR3 nucleotides read TGTGCCAGCAGCTTAGAGGGGTCCAGGGAGACCCAGTACTTC. Translated: CASSLEGSRETQYF.

This sequence joins TRBV11-2 and TRBJ2-1, with TRBD2 matching over 7 bases. The ends lost 5 bases at V and 5 bases at J; junction bases unmatched: 9. The CDR3 extends over 15 amino acids. Germline CDR1 reads SGHAT; CDR2 reads FQNNGV. The CDR3 region is CASSRSVGRDNEQFF. In nucleotides, the CDR3 is TGTGCCAGCAGCCGTAGTGTAGGGAGGGACAATGAGCAGTTCTTC.

The chain carries TRBV5-1 and TRBJ2-3, with 8 bases fitting TRBD1. The CDR3 has 13 amino acids. Trimming cost V 10 bases and J 4 bases; bases outside gene matches: 8. CDR1 SGHRS and CDR2 YFSETQ come from the germline V gene. The CDR3 nucleotides are TGCGCCGGAGGGACAGGTCTTTCAGATACGCAGTATTTT. Translation: CAGGTGLSDTQYF.

The genes are TRBV6-2 or TRBV6-3 and TRBJ2-2; D not resolved. Trimming shortened V by 5 bases and J by 6 bases, and 10 bases separated the two germline ends. The CDR3 spans 13 residues. Per germline, CDR1 MNHEY and CDR2 SVGEGT. The CDR3 nucleotides read TGTGCCAGCAGTGCCCTAGGGCCCGGGGAGCTGTTTTTT. It specifies CASSALGPGELFF.

This clone was seen only once. The rearrangement links TRBV5-1 to TRBJ2-3, with D perhaps matching TRBD2 (7 bases). V was trimmed by 3 bases and J by 5 bases, leaving 16 bases between them. The CDR3 extends over 15 amino acids. Germline values: CDR1 SGHRS, CDR2 YFSETQ. The CDR3 nucleotides read TGCGCCAGCAGCTCGGGACGGGGGGCTGAAGATACGCAGTATTTT. As protein: CASSSGRGAEDTQYF.

The genes are TRBV5-1 and TRBJ2-2, with D possibly TRBD2 on 5 matching bases. CDR3 length: 15 residues. Germline CDR1 SGHRS, CDR2 YFSETQ. Deletions cut 6 bases from V and 5 bases from J, with 17 bases between. CDR3 DNA: TGCGCCAGCAATGAGCACAGCCCGGGGACCGGGGAGCTGTTTTTT. It codes for CASNEHSPGTGELFF.

The V gene is TRBV9, the J gene TRBJ2-7; 11 nucleotides line up with TRBD2. In germline, CDR1 is SGDLS, CDR2 YYNGEE. The CDR3 has 15 amino acids. Unmatched junction bases numbered 5, after V lost 0 bases and J lost 6 bases. The CDR3 sequence: CASSVGLAGGSEQYF. The CDR3 DNA follows: TGTGCCAGCAGCGTAGGCCTAGCGGGAGGTTCCGAGCAGTACTTC.

The rearrangement links TRBV4-2 to TRBJ2-1; TRBD1 matches at 8 bases. The CDR3 has 16 residues. CDR1 LGHNA and CDR2 YNFKEQ come from the germline V gene. V gave up 1 base and J gave up 2 bases; unmatched junction bases: 4. CDR3 nucleotides: TGTGCCAGCAGCCAAGGGACAGGGATTACCTACAATGAGCAGTTCTTC. Translated: CASSQGTGITYNEQFF.

The genes are TRBV7-9 and TRBJ2-3; the D gene is possibly TRBD2 (5 bases). Trimming stripped 1 base from V and 2 bases from J, with 7 bases between. The CDR3 totals 14 residues. The germline gives CDR1 SEHNR, CDR2 FQNEAQ (reference sequence). DNA of the CDR3: TGTGCCAGCAGCTTAGTCGACTACACAGATACGCAGTATTTT. It is translated as CASSLVDYTDTQYF.